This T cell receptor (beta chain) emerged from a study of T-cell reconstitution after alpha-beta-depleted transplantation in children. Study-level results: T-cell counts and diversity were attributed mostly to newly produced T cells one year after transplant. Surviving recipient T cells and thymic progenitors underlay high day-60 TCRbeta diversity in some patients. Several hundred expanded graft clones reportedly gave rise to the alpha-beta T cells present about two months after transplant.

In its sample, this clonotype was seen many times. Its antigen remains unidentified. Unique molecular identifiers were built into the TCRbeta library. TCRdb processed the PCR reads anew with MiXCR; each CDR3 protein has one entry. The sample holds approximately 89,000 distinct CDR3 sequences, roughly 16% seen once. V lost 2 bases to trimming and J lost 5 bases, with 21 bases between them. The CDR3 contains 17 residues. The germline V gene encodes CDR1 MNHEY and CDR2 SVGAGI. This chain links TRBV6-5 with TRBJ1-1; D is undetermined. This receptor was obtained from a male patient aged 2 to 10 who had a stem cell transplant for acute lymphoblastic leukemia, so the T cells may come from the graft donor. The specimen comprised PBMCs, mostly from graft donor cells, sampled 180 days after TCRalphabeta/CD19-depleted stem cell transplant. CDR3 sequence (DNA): TGTGCCAGCAGTTACGGACGGTCTCTAGCCTGGAAGACTGAAGCTTTCTTT. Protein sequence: CASSYGRSLAWKTEAFF.